This T cell receptor (beta chain) was sequenced for a study of T cells expressing NK-cell markers (dated by TCRdb to between 2020 and 2021). As for the study more broadly: Seven or eight donors provided sorted CD3+CD56+NKG2C+, CD3+CD56+NKG2C- and CD3+CD56-NKG2C+ T-cell subsets, whose TCR beta-chain repertoires were profiled. The study sequenced eight donors, all healthy volunteers chosen at random: three men and five women. Libraries were sequenced as 2 x 150 bp reads on Illumina HiSeq 2000/2500, MiSeq or NextSeq. Seven of the eight sequenced donors were HCMV-seropositive and one was HCMV-seronegative.

The research as a whole found: Those dominant clonotypes were again the most abundant among CD3+CD56-NKG2C+ cells in four donors, at about 28.3-65%. In several donors, the dominant CD3+CD56+NKG2C+ clonotypes were among the top 10 CD8+ clonotypes and accounted for about 1.0-7.0% of CD8+ T cells. Whether the expanded NKG2C-expressing T cell clones were specific for HCMV antigens was left unclear.

CDR1 is given as KGHDR and CDR2 as SFDVKD, both from the germline V gene. The CDR3 goes from the cysteine to the phenylalanine over 17 residues. No DNA is recorded. A commercial ELISA kit detecting HCMV-specific IgG in serum was used to determine HCMV serostatus. Peripheral blood mononuclear cells were isolated from blood by Ficoll density gradient centrifugation. Points on this clonotype: No antigen is known for it.

The sequencing machine was an Illumina HiSeq 2000. 5'RACE template switching, by which a universal primer site and unique molecular identifiers were added, was used to make TCR beta cDNA libraries. cDNA synthesis was primed from the TCR beta constant segment, followed by two successive PCR amplification steps. Per the source publication's procedure: Reads were demultiplexed and grouped by UMI with MIGEC, and clonotypes were assembled and quantified with MiTCR. To exclude erroneous sequences, only TCR cDNA sequences supported by at least two reads were retained. The tcR package was used for downstream repertoire analysis, and clonotypes were matched between fractions using CDR3 nucleotide sequence together with V segment. VDJmatch was used to annotate antigen specificity against VDJdb, with one amino acid substitution in CDR3 allowed. The reads, reprocessed by TCRdb, yield one row per CDR3 protein sequence and no DNA. The authors' filters were not applied to this entry. The table kept for this sample lists 500,000 or so distinct CDR3 sequences. In total, the top ten clones hold approximately 3.6% of the sample.

Here the chain combines TRBV24-1 and TRBJ2-1; TCRdb reports TRBD2, a call that lacks DNA to check it against. Sequenced sample: blood T cells: a sorted CD56 or NKG2C T cell subset, CD4+ or CD8+ T cells, or bulk PBMC T cells (not recorded which). This clonotype originated in a young man in good health. Donor details come from another sample of the same person, matched by shared clones. The CDR3 amino acid sequence is: CATSDWGAESSYNEQFF.